These 27 T cell receptor beta chains share one sample of origin, sequenced in a study of PD-1 blockade in mismatch repair-deficient tumors. Profiled with immunoSEQ multiplex PCR; TCRdb holds only in-frame clones, not every one. The sample holds roughly 120,000 clones; over 65% are singletons and the top ten take roughly 4.5%. The source material was peripheral blood, sampled approximately 64 weeks after starting pembrolizumab. These receptors were taken from an adult with mismatch repair-deficient cancer.

The V gene is TRBV11-2, the J gene TRBJ2-5, with D uncertain. The germline gives CDR1 SGHAT, CDR2 FQNNGV. The CDR3 consists of 12 residues. Between the trimmed V and J ends, which lost 5 bases and 0 bases, there was a span of 4 bases. CDR3 sequence (DNA): TGTGCCAGCAGCACGAACCAAGAGACCCAGTACTTC. As protein: CASSTNQETQYF. The full variable domain, its missing parts supplied by reference TRBV11-2 and TRBJ2-5, is EAGVAQSPRYKIIEKRQSVAFWCNPISGHATLYWYQQILGQGPKLLIQFQNNGVVDDSQLPKDRFSAERLKGVDSTLKIQPAKLEDSAVYLCASSTNQETQYFGPGTRLLVL.

The V gene is TRBV5-6, the J gene TRBJ1-4; D remains unclear. The germline V gene has CDR1 SGHDT and CDR2 YYEEEE. V shed 6 bases and J shed 7 bases, with 13 bases lying between them. This CDR3 comprises 13 residues. CDR3 nucleotides: TGTGCCAGCACCACTCTGGTCGGTGAAAAACTGTTTTTT. Translating gives CASTTLVGEKLFF.

This rearrangement joins TRBV2 to TRBJ2-1, with 10 bases identical to TRBD1. With 7 bases clipped from V and 7 bases from J, the junction kept 4 bases outside the gene matches. The CDR3 totals 13 residues. Germline CDR1 and CDR2: SNHLY and FYNNEI. The CDR3 bases are TGTGCCAGCAACCCGGACAGGGGGAATGAGCAGTTCTTC. This encodes CASNPDRGNEQFF.

The rearrangement links TRBV2 to TRBJ2-2, with D uncertain. Germline V gene lookup returns CDR1 SNHLY and CDR2 FYNNEI. V lost 6 bases and J lost 2, with 13 bases in between. This CDR3 contains 15 residues. For the CDR3, the DNA is TGTGCCAGCAGGGGCGGCGGATTAAACACCGGGGAGCTGTTTTTT. This codes for CASRGGGLNTGELFF.

The J gene is TRBJ2-7, the V gene TRBV7-9; 9 nucleotides line up with TRBD1. Germline CDR1 reads SEHNR; CDR2 reads FQNEAQ (reference sequence). This CDR3 has 16 residues. V dropped 1 base and J dropped 2; count of bases not matched to a gene: 6. The chain's CDR3 is CASSLVGTGKTYEQYF. In DNA, the CDR3 is TGTGCCAGCAGCTTAGTCGGGACAGGGAAAACCTACGAGCAGTACTTC.

This clone came up once. The chain uses TRBV2 and TRBJ1-1, with D hard to call. Germline lookup yields CDR1 SNHLY and CDR2 FYNNEI. V dropped 4 bases and J dropped 1 base, with 7 bases sitting between them. The CDR3 has 13 residues. The CDR3 nucleotides read TGTGCCAGCAGTGTTGTAGAGAACACTGAAGCTTTCTTT. It encodes CASSVVENTEAFF.

The chain combines TRBV5-5 with TRBJ1-1, with D hard to call. The germline V and J ends were trimmed by 2 bases and 2 bases, with 7 bases remaining between them. The CDR3 has 13 residues. The germline CDR1 and CDR2 sequences are SGHKS and YYEKEE (reference sequence). The CDR3 here is CASSFADNTEAFF. In nucleotides, the CDR3 is TGTGCCAGCAGCTTTGCAGATAACACTGAAGCTTTCTTT. The variable domain in full, with the rest retrieved from reference TRBV5-5 and TRBJ1-1, is DAGVTQSPTHLIKTRGQQVTLRCSPISGHKSVSWYQQVLGQGPQFIFQYYEKEERGRGNFPDRFSARQFPNYSSELNVNALLLGDSALYLCASSFADNTEAFFGQGTRLTVV.

The chain links TRBV4-1 to TRBJ2-5; TRBD1 matches 7 bases. V trimming: 0 bases; J trimming: 2 bases; junction bases outside the gene matches: 9. Per the germline V gene, CDR1 is MGHRA and CDR2 is YSYEKL. The CDR3 extends over 17 amino acids. This CDR3 reads CASSQDPSGQVQETQYF. As DNA, the CDR3 is TGCGCCAGCAGCCAAGACCCAAGTGGACAGGTTCAAGAGACCCAGTACTTC.

This chain uses TRBV18 with TRBJ2-1; 14 bases agree with TRBD2. Trimming cost V 3 bases and J 4 bases; bases outside gene matches: 5. The CDR3 length is 17 residues. The V gene's germline CDR1 is KGHSH and CDR2 LQKENI. CDR3 coding DNA: TGTGCCAGCTCACCTTTAGGGACTAGCGGGAGTTACAATGAGCAGTTCTTC. Encoded protein: CASSPLGTSGSYNEQFF.

This rearrangement joins TRBV15 to TRBJ1-1; D is unclear. Deletions cut 1 base from V and 4 bases from J, with 16 bases between. CDR1 is LNHNV and CDR2 is YYDKDF in the germline V gene (reference sequence). There are 16 residues in the CDR3. The CDR3 region is CATSRGSRAAATEAFF. CDR3 DNA sequence: TGTGCCACCAGCAGAGGCTCTAGGGCAGCCGCCACTGAAGCTTTCTTT. The full variable domain, rest sourced from reference TRBV15 and TRBJ1-1, is DAMVIQNPRYQVTQFGKPVTLSCSQTLNHNVMYWYQQKSSQAPKLLFHYYDKDFNNEADTPDNFQSRRPNTSFCFLDIRSPGLGDTAMYLCATSRGSRAAATEAFFGQGTRLTVV.

The chain is built from TRBV9 and TRBJ1-1; D is undetermined. The CDR3 runs to 15 residues. With 1 base removed from V and 1 base from J, the gap between germline ends came to 11 bases. Germline V gene data show CDR1 as SGDLS and CDR2 as YYNGEE. CDR3 in amino acids: CASSVPPPTNTEAFF. The CDR3 DNA follows: TGTGCCAGCAGCGTACCGCCACCAACGAACACTGAAGCTTTCTTT.

This sequence joins TRBV18 and TRBJ1-1; D is perhaps TRBD1 (5 bases). The germline gives CDR1 KGHSH, CDR2 LQKENI. V lost 3 bases and J 7 bases, leaving 6 bases between the germline ends. This CDR3 spans 11 amino acids. The CDR3 nucleotides are TGTGCCAGCTCACCTGGGGGTGAAGCTTTCTTT. Protein product: CASSPGGEAFF.

The chain combines TRBV6-5 with TRBJ2-1, with 10 bases lining up with TRBD1. The CDR3 length is 14 residues. After removal of 5 bases from V and 7 bases from J, the junction contained 5 bases not matched to a gene. Germline V lookup: CDR1 MNHEY, CDR2 SVGAGI. CDR3 in amino acids: CASSEDRGINEQFF. The CDR3 nucleotides read TGTGCCAGCAGTGAGGACAGGGGGATAAATGAGCAGTTCTTC.

The V call is TRBV7-9, the J call TRBJ2-6, with D tentatively TRBD1 or TRBD2 (5 bases each). Germline values: CDR1 SEHNR, CDR2 FQNEAQ (reference sequence). The germline V and J ends were trimmed by 5 bases and 0 bases, with 11 bases remaining between them. This CDR3 has 16 amino acids. The CDR3 loop is CASSPTGGSGANVLTF. The CDR3 nucleotides are TGTGCCAGCAGCCCTACAGGAGGCTCTGGGGCCAACGTCCTGACTTTC. The variable domain in full, completed from reference TRBV7-9 and TRBJ2-6, reads DTGVSQNPRHKITKRGQNVTFRCDPISEHNRLYWYRQTLGQGPEFLTYFQNEAQLEKSRLLSDRFSAERPKGSFSTLEIQRTEQGDSAMYLCASSPTGGSGANVLTFGAGSRLTVL.

The genes are TRBV5-4 and TRBJ2-1; D possibly corresponds to TRBD2 (5 bases). With 1 base removed from V and 8 bases from J, the gap between germline ends came to 13 bases. CDR1 is SGHNT and CDR2 is YYREEE in the germline V gene (reference sequence). The CDR3 loop spans 14 amino acids. The CDR3 nucleotides read TGTGCCAGCAGCTTGTTGCCTGGGAGCGATGAGCAGTTCTTC. Protein: CASSLLPGSDEQFF.

V gene TRBV5-4 combines with J gene TRBJ2-2; possibly TRBD2 for D (5 bases). Germline assignment: CDR1 SGHNT and CDR2 YYREEE (reference sequence). Trimming stripped 0 bases from V and 0 bases from J, with 9 bases between. The CDR3 has 16 amino acids. This CDR3 is CASSLAPGSNTGELFF. CDR3 in DNA: TGTGCCAGCAGCTTGGCGCCGGGGTCGAACACCGGGGAGCTGTTTTTT.

This clone turned up a few times. This sequence joins TRBV10-3 and TRBJ1-2, with a possible D match to TRBD1 (5 bases). CDR1 is ENHRY and CDR2 is SYGVKD in the germline V gene. The CDR3 has 14 residues. Trimming cost V 3 bases and J 8 bases, with 16 bases left between them. The CDR3: CAISDQRDRGGYTF. CDR3 in DNA: TGTGCCATCAGTGATCAGCGGGACCGCGGGGGCTACACCTTC.

The V and J genes are TRBV9 and TRBJ1-2; 7 bases align to TRBD1. The germline V gene encodes CDR1 SGDLS and CDR2 YYNGEE. V was clipped by 0 bases and J by 3 bases; unmatched bases: 14. The CDR3 consists of 18 residues. As DNA, the CDR3 is TGTGCCAGCAGCGTAGCCCCAATACTCCGACAGGGCGACTATGGCTACACCTTC. Translation: CASSVAPILRQGDYGYTF.

The chain joins TRBV7-9 to TRBJ2-7, with D perhaps TRBD2 (5 bases). Germline CDR1 reads SEHNR; CDR2 reads FQNEAQ (reference sequence). The CDR3 is 12 amino acids. Deletions cut 5 bases from V and 6 bases from J, with 11 bases between. The CDR3 loop reads CASSRTSGEQYF. CDR3 nucleotides: TGTGCCAGCAGCCGAACTAGTGGCGAGCAGTACTTC.

V usage is TRBV4-3 and J usage is TRBJ2-5; a possible D gene is TRBD2 (5 bases). Germline V gene data show CDR1 as LGHNA and CDR2 as YSLEER. V was shortened by 0 bases and J by 3 bases, with 8 bases between the two germline ends. The CDR3 runs 14 residues. The CDR3 nucleotides are TGCGCCAGCAGCCAAGATACTAGTAAAGAGACCCAGTACTTC. Protein product: CASSQDTSKETQYF.

This chain connects TRBV9 to TRBJ2-3, with 7 bases fitting TRBD2. This CDR3 region has 16 residues. V was clipped by 3 bases and J by 4 bases; unmatched bases: 11. CDR1 and CDR2 (germline): SGDLS, YYNGEE. In nucleotides, the CDR3 is TGTGCCAGCAGCGCGCAAAGCGGGATAGGCGCAGATACGCAGTATTTT. It codes for CASSAQSGIGADTQYF.

This chain connects TRBV19 to TRBJ2-3; the D is unclear. V was shortened by 6 bases and J by 6 bases, with 10 bases between the two germline ends. CDR1 is LNHDA, CDR2 SQIVND, per germline (reference sequence). CDR3 length: 12 amino acids. The CDR3 reads CASSAIGDTQYF. In DNA form, the CDR3 reads TGTGCCAGTAGCGCTATAGGGGATACGCAGTATTTT.

This clone was counted many times. The rearrangement uses TRBV14 and TRBJ2-1; TRBD2 aligns across 9 bases. J lost 9 bases, V lost 0 bases, and 9 bases had no gene match. This CDR3 is 16 amino acids long. The germline V gene has CDR1 SGHDN and CDR2 FVKESK. The CDR3 loop is CASSQDSGGRAFEQFF. CDR3 nucleotide sequence: TGTGCCAGCAGCCAAGATTCCGGCGGGAGGGCCTTTGAGCAGTTCTTC. Using reference TRBV14 and TRBJ2-1 for the parts outside the CDR3, the full variable domain is EAGVTQFPSHSVIEKGQTVTLRCDPISGHDNLYWYRRVMGKEIKFLLHFVKESKQDESGMPNNRFLAERTGGTYSTLKVQPAELEDSGVYFCASSQDSGGRAFEQFFGPGTRLTVL.

The chain couples TRBV7-9 to TRBJ2-5, with a possible D match to TRBD2 (5 bases). TRBJ2-7 explains the end of the DNA better; the J call may be wrong. The CDR3 totals 16 residues. Germline V gene sequence: CDR1 SEHNR, CDR2 FQNEAQ (reference sequence). Written as DNA, the CDR3 is TGTGCCAGCAGGGGAATGGGCGACGGCGGGTCCTACGAGCAGTACTTC. It encodes CASRGMGDGGSYEQYF.

The genes are TRBV7-2 and TRBJ2-6; D is uncertain. Between the trimmed V and J ends, which lost 3 bases and 0 bases, there was a span of 3 bases. This CDR3 has 14 residues. The germline V gene encodes CDR1 SGHTA and CDR2 FQGNSA. CDR3 bases: TGTGCCAGCAGCTTTGACTCTGGGGCCAACGTCCTGACTTTC. It translates to CASSFDSGANVLTF.

This clone came up a few times. The chain employs TRBV27 and TRBJ2-7, with a possible D match to TRBD1 (5 bases). This CDR3 is built from 13 residues. Trimming removed 5 bases at V and 3 bases at J, with 11 bases between. Germline V gives CDR1 MNHEY, CDR2 SMNVEV (reference sequence). In nucleotides, the CDR3 is TGTGCCAGCAGTCCGCTTCAGGGCTACGAGCAGTACTTC. It yields the protein CASSPLQGYEQYF.

In the case of this clone: Germline is not matched at one junction end, which may reflect a read error. DNA of the CDR3: TGTGCTAGCAGCCCACTTAGCGGGAGGGGAATACCCTACGAGCAGTACTTC. The encoded protein is CASSPLSGRGIPYEQYF. The J gene is TRBJ2-7, the V gene TRBV7-7, with 11 bases aligning to TRBD2. Germline V lookup: CDR1 SSHAT, CDR2 FNYEAQ (reference sequence). The CDR3 has 17 amino acids. Together with reference TRBV7-7 and TRBJ2-7, the CDR3 gives the full variable domain: GAGVSQSPRYKVTKRGQDVTLRCDPISSHATLYWYQQALGQGPEFLTYFNYEAQPDKSGLPSDRFSAERPEGSISTLTIQRTEQRDSAMYRCASSPLSGRGIPYEQYFGPGTRLTVT.